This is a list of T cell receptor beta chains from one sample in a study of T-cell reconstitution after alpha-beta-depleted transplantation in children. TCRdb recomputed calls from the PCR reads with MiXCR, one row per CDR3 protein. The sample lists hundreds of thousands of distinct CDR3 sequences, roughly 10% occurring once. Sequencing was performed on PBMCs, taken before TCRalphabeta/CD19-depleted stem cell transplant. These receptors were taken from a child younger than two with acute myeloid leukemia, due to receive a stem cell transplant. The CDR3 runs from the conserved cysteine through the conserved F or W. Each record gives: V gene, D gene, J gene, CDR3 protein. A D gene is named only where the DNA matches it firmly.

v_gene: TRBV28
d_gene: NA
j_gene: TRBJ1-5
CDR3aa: CASSEHKGVQPQHF

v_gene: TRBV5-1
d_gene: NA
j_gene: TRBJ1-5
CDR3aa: CASKVGGKGWRYQPQHF

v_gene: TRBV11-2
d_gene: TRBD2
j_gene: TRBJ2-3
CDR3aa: CASSRGLAGVGGTDTQYF

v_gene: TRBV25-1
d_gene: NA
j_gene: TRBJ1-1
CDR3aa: CASSEWGQKGFDEAFF

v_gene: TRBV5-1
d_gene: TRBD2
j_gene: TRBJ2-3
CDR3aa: CASSGLAEHPTDTQYF

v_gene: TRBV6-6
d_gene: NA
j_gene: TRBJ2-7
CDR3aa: CASSYSFVYEQYF

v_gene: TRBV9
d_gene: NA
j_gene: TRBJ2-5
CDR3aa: CASSVGGFPETQYF

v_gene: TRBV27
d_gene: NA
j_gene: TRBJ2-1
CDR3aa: CASSLGGYSYNEQFF

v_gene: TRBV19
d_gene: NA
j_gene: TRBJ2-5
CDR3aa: CASSIGSGTQYF

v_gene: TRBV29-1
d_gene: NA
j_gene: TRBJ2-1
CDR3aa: CSVRKTPNNEQFF

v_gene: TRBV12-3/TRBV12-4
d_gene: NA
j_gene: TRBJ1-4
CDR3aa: CASSRQIQGQINEKLFF

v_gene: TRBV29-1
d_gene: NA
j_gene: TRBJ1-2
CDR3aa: CSVEPGAGGYTF

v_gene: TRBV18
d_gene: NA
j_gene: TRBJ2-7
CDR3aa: CASSDRDTKSYEQYF

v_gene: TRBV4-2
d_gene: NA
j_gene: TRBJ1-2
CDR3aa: CASSQDSGRTNYGYTF

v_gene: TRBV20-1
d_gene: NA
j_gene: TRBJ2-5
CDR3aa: CSARSPGWTQYF

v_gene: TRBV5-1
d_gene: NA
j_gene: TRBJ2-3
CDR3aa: CASSLAQIGGTDTQYF